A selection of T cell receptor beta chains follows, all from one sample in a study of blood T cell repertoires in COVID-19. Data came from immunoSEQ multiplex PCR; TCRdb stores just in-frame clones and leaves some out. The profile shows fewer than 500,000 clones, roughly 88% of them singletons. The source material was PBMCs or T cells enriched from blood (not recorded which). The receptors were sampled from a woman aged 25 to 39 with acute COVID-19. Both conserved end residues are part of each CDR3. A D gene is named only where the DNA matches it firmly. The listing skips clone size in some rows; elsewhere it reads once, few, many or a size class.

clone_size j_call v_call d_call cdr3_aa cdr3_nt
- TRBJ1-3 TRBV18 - CASSPLFEGGTGNTIYF TGTGCCAGCTCACCACTATTCGAGGGGGGGACTGGAAACACCATATATTTT
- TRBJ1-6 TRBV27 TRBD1 CASSRRQGDSPLHF TGTGCCAGCAGTAGAAGACAGGGGGATTCACCCCTCCACTTT
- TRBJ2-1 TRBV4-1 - CASSQREVSAAREQFF TGCGCCAGCAGCCAGAGAGAAGTTTCGGCCGCCAGGGAGCAGTTCTTC
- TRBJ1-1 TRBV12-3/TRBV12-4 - CASSLFKNTEAFF TGTGCCAGCAGTTTATTTAAGAACACTGAAGCTTTCTTT
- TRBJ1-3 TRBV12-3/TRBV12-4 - CASSPWRNTIYF TGTGCCAGCAGTCCGTGGCGAAACACCATATATTTT
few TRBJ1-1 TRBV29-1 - CSVVRGGAEAFF TGCAGCGTTGTACGGGGAGGGGCTGAAGCTTTCTTT
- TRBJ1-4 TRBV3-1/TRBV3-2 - CASSQGTEGNEKLFF TGTGCCAGCAGCCAAGGGACAGAAGGGAATGAAAAACTGTTTTTT
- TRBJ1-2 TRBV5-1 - CASSLAYPDGYTF TGCGCCAGCAGCTTGGCCTATCCGGATGGCTACACCTTC
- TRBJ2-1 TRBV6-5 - CASSYNYEQFF TGTGCCAGCAGTTATAACTATGAGCAGTTCTTC
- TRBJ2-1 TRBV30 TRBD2 CAWTADPGGFSEQFF TGTGCCTGGACAGCCGACCCCGGGGGGTTTAGTGAGCAGTTCTTC
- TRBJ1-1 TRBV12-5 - CASGLDSNTEAFF TGTGCTAGTGGTTTGGACTCGAACACTGAAGCTTTCTTT
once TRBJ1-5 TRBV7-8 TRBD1 CASQGAVNQPQHF TGTGCCAGCCAGGGGGCCGTCAATCAGCCCCAGCATTTT
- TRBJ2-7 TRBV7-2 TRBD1 CASSLARQGGYEQYF TGTGCCAGCAGCTTAGCGCGACAGGGTGGCTACGAGCAGTACTTC
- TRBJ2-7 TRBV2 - CASTFLGETEQYF TGTGCCAGCACCTTCCTCGGGGAGACCGAGCAGTACTTC
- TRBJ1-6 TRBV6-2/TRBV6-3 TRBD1 CASSATQGWSYNSPLHF TGTGCCAGCAGTGCTACACAGGGGTGGTCCTATAATTCACCCCTCCACTTT
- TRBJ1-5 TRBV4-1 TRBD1 CASSLGQGDSNQPQHF TGCGCCAGCAGCCTTGGACAGGGGGATAGCAATCAGCCCCAGCATTTT
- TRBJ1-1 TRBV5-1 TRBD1 CASSLEEGAGNTEAFF TGCGCCAGCAGCTTGGAGGAGGGGGCGGGGAACACTGAAGCTTTCTTT
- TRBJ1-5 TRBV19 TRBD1 CASSARGGQRNQPQHF TGTGCCAGTAGTGCAAGAGGGGGACAGCGCAATCAGCCCCAGCATTTT
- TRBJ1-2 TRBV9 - CASSVDEAAARGYTF TGTGCCAGCAGCGTAGATGAGGCGGCCGCGCGTGGCTACACCTTC
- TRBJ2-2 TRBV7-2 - CASSLTFSLNTGELFF TGTGCCAGCAGCTTAACTTTTTCACTGAACACCGGGGAGCTGTTTTTT
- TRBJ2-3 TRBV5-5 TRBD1 CASSTGQGADTQYF TGTGCCAGCAGCACCGGACAGGGGGCAGATACGCAGTATTTT
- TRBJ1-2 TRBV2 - CASEFGLNYGYTF TGTGCCAGCGAATTTGGGCTGAACTATGGCTACACCTTC
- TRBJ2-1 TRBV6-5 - CASNPGESPNEQFF TGTGCCAGCAACCCGGGAGAAAGCCCCAATGAGCAGTTCTTC
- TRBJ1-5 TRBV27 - CASAFRGGLSNQPQHF TGTGCCAGCGCTTTTAGGGGAGGGTTAAGCAATCAGCCCCAGCATTTT
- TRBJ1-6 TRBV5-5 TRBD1 CASSLGTGFSNSPLHF TGTGCCAGCAGCTTGGGGACAGGGTTCTCTAATTCACCCCTCCACTTT
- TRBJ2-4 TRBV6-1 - CASSERIGAGVNIQYF TGTGCCAGCAGTGAAAGGATCGGGGCAGGGGTAAACATTCAGTACTTC
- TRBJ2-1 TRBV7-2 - CASSYKRASYNEQFF TGTGCCAGCAGTTATAAGCGGGCGTCCTACAATGAGCAGTTCTTC
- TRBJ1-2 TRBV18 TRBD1 CASSPPEDRMLYGYTF TGTGCCAGCTCACCCCCAGAGGACAGGATGCTCTATGGCTACACCTTC
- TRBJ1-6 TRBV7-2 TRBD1 CASSWGQTRNSPLHF TGTGCCAGCAGCTGGGGACAGACGAGGAATTCACCCCTCCACTTT
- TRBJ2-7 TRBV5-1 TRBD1 CASSSDRGRFEQYF TGCGCCAGCAGCTCAGACAGGGGGCGCTTTGAGCAGTACTTC
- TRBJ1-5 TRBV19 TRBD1 CASSKDRGSNQPQHF TGTGCCAGTAGTAAGGACAGGGGTAGCAATCAGCCCCAGCATTTT
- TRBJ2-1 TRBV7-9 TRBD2 CASSLAPTSPETQQFF TGTGCCAGCAGCTTAGCCCCGACTAGCCCCGAAACCCAGCAGTTCTTC
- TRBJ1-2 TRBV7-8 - CASSLAAENYGYTF TGTGCCAGCAGCTTAGCGGCGGAGAACTATGGCTACACCTTC
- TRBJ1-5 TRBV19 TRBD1 CASSMEGQGNQPQHF TGTGCCAGTAGTATGGAGGGACAGGGGAATCAGCCCCAGCATTTT